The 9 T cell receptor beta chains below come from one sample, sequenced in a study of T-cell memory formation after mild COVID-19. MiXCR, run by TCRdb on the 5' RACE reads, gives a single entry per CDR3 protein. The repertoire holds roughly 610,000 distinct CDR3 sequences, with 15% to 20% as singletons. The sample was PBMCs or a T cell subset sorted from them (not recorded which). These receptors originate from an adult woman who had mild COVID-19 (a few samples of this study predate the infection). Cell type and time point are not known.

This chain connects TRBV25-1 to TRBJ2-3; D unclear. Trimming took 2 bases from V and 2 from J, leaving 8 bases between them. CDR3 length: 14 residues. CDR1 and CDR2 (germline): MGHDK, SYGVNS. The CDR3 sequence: CASSERALTDTQYF. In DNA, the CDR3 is TGTGCCAGCAGTGAAAGGGCTCTCACAGATACGCAGTATTTT.

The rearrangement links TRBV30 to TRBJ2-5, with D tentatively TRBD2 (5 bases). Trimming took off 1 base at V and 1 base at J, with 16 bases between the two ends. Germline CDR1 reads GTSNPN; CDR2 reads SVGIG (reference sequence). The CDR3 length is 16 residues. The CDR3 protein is CAWSDLAEAPQETQYF. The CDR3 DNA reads TGTGCCTGGAGTGACTTGGCGGAGGCACCCCAAGAGACCCAGTACTTC. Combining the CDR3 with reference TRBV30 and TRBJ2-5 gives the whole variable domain SQTIHQWPATLVQPVGSPLSLECTVEGTSNPNLYWYRQAAGRGLQLLFYSVGIGQISSEVPQNLSASRPQDRQFILSSKKLLLSDSGFYLCAWSDLAEAPQETQYFGPGTRLLVL.

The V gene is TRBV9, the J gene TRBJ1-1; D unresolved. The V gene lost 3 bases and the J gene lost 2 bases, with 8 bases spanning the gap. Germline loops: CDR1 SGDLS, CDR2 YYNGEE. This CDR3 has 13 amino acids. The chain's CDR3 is CASSGGINTEAFF. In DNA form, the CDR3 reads TGTGCCAGCAGCGGCGGAATAAACACTGAAGCTTTCTTT.

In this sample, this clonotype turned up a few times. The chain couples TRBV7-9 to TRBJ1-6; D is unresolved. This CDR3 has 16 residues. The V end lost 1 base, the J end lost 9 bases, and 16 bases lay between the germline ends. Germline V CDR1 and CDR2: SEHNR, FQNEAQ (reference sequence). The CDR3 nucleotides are TGTGCCAGCAGCTTAGTTAAAGGAGGCCCTCTTTCACCCCTCCACTTT. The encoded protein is CASSLVKGGPLSPLHF.

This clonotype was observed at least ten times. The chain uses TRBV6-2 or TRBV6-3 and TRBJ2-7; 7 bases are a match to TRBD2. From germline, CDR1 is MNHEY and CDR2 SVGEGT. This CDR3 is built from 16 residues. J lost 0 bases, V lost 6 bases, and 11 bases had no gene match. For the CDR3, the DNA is TGTGCCAGCAGGAGCCAGCGGGACCGGAGCTCCTACGAGCAGTACTTC. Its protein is CASRSQRDRSSYEQYF.

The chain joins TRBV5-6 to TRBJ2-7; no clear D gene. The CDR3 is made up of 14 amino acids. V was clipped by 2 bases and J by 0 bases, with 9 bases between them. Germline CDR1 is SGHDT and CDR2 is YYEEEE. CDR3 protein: CASSFGTSSYEQYF. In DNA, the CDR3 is TGTGCCAGCAGCTTCGGCACAAGCTCCTACGAGCAGTACTTC. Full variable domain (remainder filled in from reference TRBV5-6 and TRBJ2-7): DAGVTQSPTHLIKTRGQQVTLRCSPKSGHDTVSWYQQALGQGPQFIFQYYEEEERQRGNFPDRFSGHQFPNYSSELNVNALLLGDSALYLCASSFGTSSYEQYFGPGTRLTVT.

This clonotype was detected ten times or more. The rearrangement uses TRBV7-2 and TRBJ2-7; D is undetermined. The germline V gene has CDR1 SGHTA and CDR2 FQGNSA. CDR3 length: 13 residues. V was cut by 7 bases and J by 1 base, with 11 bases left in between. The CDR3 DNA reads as TGTGCCAGCAACCAGGACGGTTCCTACGAGCAGTACTTC. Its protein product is CASNQDGSYEQYF.

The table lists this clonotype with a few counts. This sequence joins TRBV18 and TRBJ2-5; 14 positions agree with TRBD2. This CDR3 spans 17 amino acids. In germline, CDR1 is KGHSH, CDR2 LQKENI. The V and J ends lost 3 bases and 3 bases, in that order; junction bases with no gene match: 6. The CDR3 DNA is TGTGCCAGCTCACCTTTCTTGACTAGCGGGAGGGAAGAGACCCAGTACTTC. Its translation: CASSPFLTSGREETQYF.

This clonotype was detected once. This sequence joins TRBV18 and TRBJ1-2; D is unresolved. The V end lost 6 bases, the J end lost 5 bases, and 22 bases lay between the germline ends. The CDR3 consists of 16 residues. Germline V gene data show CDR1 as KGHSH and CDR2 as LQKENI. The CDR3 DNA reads TGTGCCAGCTCCCCCCCCGGGCGAACAGCGGGTTATGGCTACACCTTC. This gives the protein CASSPPGRTAGYGYTF.